The rows below give T cell receptor beta chains drawn from one sample of a study of PD-L1 blockade in urothelial cancer. The assay was immunoSEQ multiplex PCR, and TCRdb's table has in-frame clones only and misses some. The profile shows under 30,000 clones, 80% to 85% of them singletons. The starting material was PBMCs, obtained around atezolizumab (anti-PD-L1) treatment. The source is a man in his forties or fifties with urothelial cancer. The CDR3 runs from the conserved cysteine through the conserved F or W. A D gene is named only where the DNA matches it firmly. A row's size may be missing; if present it is once, few, many or a size class.

clone size: few
D gene: -
V gene: TRBV11-2
J gene: TRBJ1-2
CDR3 protein: CASSLAGGLLYGYTF
CDR3 DNA: TGTGCCAGCAGCTTAGCAGGCGGACTTCTCTATGGCTACACCTTC

clone size: -
D gene: -
V gene: TRBV2
J gene: TRBJ1-5
CDR3 protein: CASSKTDSNQPQHF
CDR3 DNA: TGTGCCAGCAGCAAGACAGATAGCAATCAGCCCCAGCATTTT

clone size: -
D gene: -
V gene: TRBV10-3
J gene: TRBJ2-5
CDR3 protein: CAISDSGVTGETQYF
CDR3 DNA: TGTGCCATCAGCGACTCAGGGGTAACTGGGGAGACCCAGTACTTC

clone size: once
D gene: TRBD1
V gene: TRBV9
J gene: TRBJ2-1
CDR3 protein: CASSGDRGHYNEQFF
CDR3 DNA: TGTGCCAGCAGCGGGGACAGGGGGCACTATAATGAGCAGTTCTTC

clone size: -
D gene: -
V gene: TRBV5-6
J gene: TRBJ2-2
CDR3 protein: CASSRMQGNTGELFF
CDR3 DNA: TGTGCCAGCAGCCGAATGCAGGGGAACACCGGGGAGCTGTTTTTT

clone size: -
D gene: -
V gene: TRBV25-1
J gene: TRBJ1-3
CDR3 protein: CASSEGGSSGNTIYF
CDR3 DNA: TGTGCCAGCAGTGAGGGGGGGTCCTCTGGAAACACCATATATTTT

clone size: -
D gene: -
V gene: TRBV5-6
J gene: TRBJ1-1
CDR3 protein: CASSLQMNTEAFF
CDR3 DNA: TGTGCCAGCAGCTTACAGATGAACACTGAAGCTTTCTTT

clone size: -
D gene: -
V gene: TRBV18
J gene: TRBJ2-5
CDR3 protein: CASSPVATGETQYF
CDR3 DNA: TGTGCCAGCTCCCCTGTGGCCACGGGGGAGACCCAGTACTTC

clone size: -
D gene: -
V gene: TRBV4-2
J gene: TRBJ1-4
CDR3 protein: CASSREGHATTNEKLFF
CDR3 DNA: TGTGCCAGCAGCCGAGAAGGACACGCTACAACTAATGAAAAACTGTTTTTT

clone size: -
D gene: TRBD2
V gene: TRBV29-1
J gene: TRBJ2-3
CDR3 protein: CSVPTSGRTDTQYF
CDR3 DNA: TGCAGCGTGCCGACTAGCGGGCGCACAGATACGCAGTATTTT

clone size: -
D gene: TRBD2
V gene: TRBV5-1
J gene: TRBJ2-3
CDR3 protein: CASSSLAGGRTDTQYF
CDR3 DNA: TGCGCCAGCAGCTCTCTAGCGGGAGGAAGGACAGATACGCAGTATTTT

clone size: -
D gene: -
V gene: TRBV27
J gene: TRBJ2-1
CDR3 protein: CASSDRTNLNEQFF
CDR3 DNA: TGTGCCAGCAGTGACCGGACAAACCTCAATGAGCAGTTCTTC

clone size: few
D gene: TRBD1
V gene: TRBV2
J gene: TRBJ2-2
CDR3 protein: CASSDGTGGDGELFF
CDR3 DNA: TGTGCCAGCAGTGACGGGACAGGGGGCGACGGGGAGCTGTTTTTT

clone size: -
D gene: TRBD1
V gene: TRBV5-1
J gene: TRBJ1-3
CDR3 protein: CASSLGPRGRGGNTIYF
CDR3 DNA: TGCGCCAGCAGCTTGGGGCCGAGGGGGCGAGGTGGAAACACCATATATTTT

clone size: few
D gene: -
V gene: TRBV10-1
J gene: TRBJ1-1
CDR3 protein: CASSDFRGLGDFTEAFF
CDR3 DNA: TGCGCCAGCAGTGATTTCAGGGGCTTGGGAGATTTCACTGAAGCTTTCTTT

clone size: -
D gene: -
V gene: TRBV9
J gene: TRBJ1-3
CDR3 protein: CASSPSSGSGNTIYF
CDR3 DNA: TGTGCCAGCAGCCCTAGCTCGGGGAGTGGAAACACCATATATTTT

clone size: -
D gene: TRBD1
V gene: TRBV6-1
J gene: TRBJ1-2
CDR3 protein: CASSEHRGDGTF
CDR3 DNA: TGTGCCAGCAGTGAACACAGGGGAGACGGCACCTTC

clone size: -
D gene: TRBD1
V gene: TRBV4-1
J gene: TRBJ2-7
CDR3 protein: CASSRGQGRSYEQYF
CDR3 DNA: TGCGCCAGCAGCCGCGGACAGGGGCGATCCTACGAGCAGTACTTC

clone size: -
D gene: -
V gene: TRBV6-5
J gene: TRBJ2-2
CDR3 protein: CASRARQISGELFF
CDR3 DNA: TGTGCCAGCAGAGCCCGACAGATCAGCGGGGAGCTGTTTTTT

clone size: -
D gene: -
V gene: TRBV25-1
J gene: TRBJ2-2
CDR3 protein: CASSEYLAQGERELFF
CDR3 DNA: TGTGCCAGCAGTGAATACCTGGCACAGGGCGAACGGGAGCTGTTTTTT

clone size: -
D gene: -
V gene: TRBV7-9
J gene: TRBJ2-7
CDR3 protein: CASSLGTYEQYF
CDR3 DNA: TGTGCCAGCAGCTTAGGTACCTACGAGCAGTACTTC

clone size: -
D gene: -
V gene: TRBV5-3
J gene: TRBJ2-3
CDR3 protein: CARSGRVSDTQYF
CDR3 DNA: TGTGCCAGAAGCGGCAGGGTTTCAGATACGCAGTATTTT

clone size: -
D gene: TRBD1
V gene: TRBV5-6
J gene: TRBJ2-4
CDR3 protein: CASSPDGRGNIQYF
CDR3 DNA: TGTGCCAGCAGCCCCGATGGCAGGGGGAACATTCAGTACTTC

clone size: -
D gene: TRBD1
V gene: TRBV9
J gene: TRBJ1-1
CDR3 protein: CASSVGGKDRAGAFF
CDR3 DNA: TGTGCCAGCAGCGTAGGGGGCAAAGACAGGGCGGGAGCTTTCTTT

clone size: -
D gene: -
V gene: TRBV27
J gene: TRBJ1-1
CDR3 protein: CASTTPEGTEAFF
CDR3 DNA: TGTGCCAGCACCACACCGGAGGGCACTGAAGCTTTCTTT

clone size: -
D gene: TRBD1
V gene: TRBV19
J gene: TRBJ2-3
CDR3 protein: CASRLGTGDTDTQYF
CDR3 DNA: TGTGCCAGTAGACTCGGGACAGGGGACACAGATACGCAGTATTTT

clone size: -
D gene: TRBD1
V gene: TRBV5-1
J gene: TRBJ1-6
CDR3 protein: CASSLQGAGNSPLHF
CDR3 DNA: TGCGCCAGCAGCCTCCAGGGGGCGGGTAATTCACCCCTCCACTTT

clone size: -
D gene: -
V gene: TRBV7-2
J gene: TRBJ1-1
CDR3 protein: CASRELGLRNTEAFF
CDR3 DNA: TGTGCCAGCAGGGAACTGGGACTTAGGAACACTGAAGCTTTCTTT

clone size: few
D gene: -
V gene: TRBV9
J gene: TRBJ1-2
CDR3 protein: CASSVVQGGQGYTF
CDR3 DNA: TGTGCCAGCAGCGTAGTACAAGGCGGCCAGGGCTACACCTTC

clone size: -
D gene: -
V gene: TRBV6-5
J gene: TRBJ2-1
CDR3 protein: CASSPHNEQFF
CDR3 DNA: TGTGCCAGCAGTCCTCACAATGAGCAGTTCTTC

clone size: few
D gene: -
V gene: TRBV5-4
J gene: TRBJ2-1
CDR3 protein: CASSPDPSGYNEQFF
CDR3 DNA: TGTGCCAGCAGTCCTGACCCCTCAGGGTACAATGAGCAGTTCTTC